What follows describes a single TCR beta chain. Its target is not known. The sample comes from a study of CD8 T cells in ankylosing spondylitis. Germline trimming cut 4 bases from V and 13 bases from J; bases unmatched to any gene: 9. From germline, CDR1 is SGHRS and CDR2 YFSETQ. This CDR3 has 12 residues. General observations from the study: As reported, disease-linked clones showed significant enrichment in matched ankylosing spondylitis synovial fluid. Prior literature has documented some motif variants in synovial fluid and blood from reactive arthritis.

Each TCR beta library was made by quantitative 5'-RACE that incorporated molecular barcodes. TCRdb reanalysed the 5' RACE reads using MiXCR and keeps one entry per CDR3 protein. The sample records some 150,000 distinct CDR3 sequences, around 42% being singletons. The sequence came from a male donor with ankylosing spondylitis. V is TRBV5-1 and J is TRBJ2-3; 7 nucleotides line up with TRBD1. Material for sequencing was synovial fluid, either unsorted or a sorted T cell fraction (not recorded which). In DNA, the CDR3 is TGCGCCAGCAGCACCGAGGGGGACAGAGAGTATTTT. Translation gives CASSTEGDREYF.